This is a list of T cell receptor beta chains from one sample in a study of naive and memory T cell subsets. Via MiXCR, TCRdb re-called the UMI-ligation and nested PCR reads, giving one row per CDR3 protein. This sample has 130,000 to 150,000 distinct CDR3 sequences, with roughly 23% found just once. The specimen sequenced was naive CD4+ T cells from blood. These receptors were taken from a human donor in good health. Each CDR3 is given with its conserved first and last residue. The D gene is left open where the match is weak. The size of a clone is reported for some rows only, either as once, few or many, or as a class for expanded clones.

few	TRBV12-3/TRBV12-4	TRBJ1-1	-	CASSFQLMNTEAFF	TGTGCCAGCAGTTTTCAACTCATGAACACTGAAGCTTTCTTT
many	TRBV6-5	TRBJ2-4	TRBD1	CASSDSGTAKNIQYF	TGTGCCAGCAGTGATTCCGGGACAGCGAAAAACATTCAGTACTTC
many	TRBV29-1	TRBJ2-7	TRBD1	CSVNRGIDEQYF	TGCAGCGTTAACAGGGGCATCGACGAGCAGTACTTC
many	TRBV6-6	TRBJ1-1	-	CASTVQGYTEAFF	TGTGCCAGCACCGTACAAGGGTACACTGAAGCTTTCTTT
many	TRBV29-1	TRBJ2-1	-	CSGQRRSSYNEQFF	TGCAGCGGGCAGCGAAGGAGCTCCTACAATGAGCAGTTCTTC
-	TRBV6-2/TRBV6-3	TRBJ1-5	-	CASSLQTGPTGNQPQHF	TGTGCCAGCAGTCTTCAAACGGGACCTACTGGCAATCAGCCCCAGCATTTT
-	TRBV30	TRBJ1-1	-	CAWSRQVGTEAFF	TGTGCCTGGAGTAGGCAGGTGGGCACTGAAGCTTTCTTT
few	TRBV28	TRBJ2-7	-	CASSGPGHNYEQYF	TGTGCCAGCAGTGGACCGGGACATAACTACGAGCAGTACTTC
-	TRBV6-5	TRBJ1-5	-	CASSYYGVNQPQHF	TGTGCCAGCAGTTATTACGGGGTCAATCAGCCCCAGCATTTT
few	TRBV2	TRBJ2-1	-	CASIGLEGLVNEQFF	TGTGCCAGCATAGGCCTGGAGGGCCTAGTTAATGAGCAGTTCTTC
-	TRBV28	TRBJ2-7	TRBD2	CASSPAGGLAGGEQYF	TGTGCCAGCAGTCCGGCCGGGGGACTAGCGGGAGGCGAGCAGTACTTC
few	TRBV18	TRBJ1-2	-	CASSPPETSYGYTF	TGTGCCAGCTCACCGCCAGAAACGAGTTATGGCTACACCTTC
-	TRBV6-6	TRBJ2-3	-	CASSQGQGTQYF	TGTGCCAGCAGCCAGGGTCAGGGTACGCAGTATTTT
-	TRBV20-1	TRBJ2-7	TRBD2	CSASPSSGRAFSTYEQYF	TGCAGTGCTAGTCCCTCTAGCGGGAGGGCCTTTAGCACCTACGAGCAGTACTTC
few	TRBV19	TRBJ2-7	-	CASSRREDLSYEQYF	TGTGCCAGTAGTCGGAGAGAGGATTTATCCTACGAGCAGTACTTC
few	TRBV29-1	TRBJ2-5	TRBD2	CSVCGRTEETQYF	TGCAGCGTTTGCGGGAGAACGGAAGAGACCCAGTACTTC
-	TRBV6-2/TRBV6-3	TRBJ1-2	-	CASSLAGRINYGYTF	TGTGCCAGCAGCCTAGCCGGACGGATTAACTATGGCTACACCTTC
-	TRBV7-9	TRBJ1-1	-	CASSLAGPHTEAFF	TGTGCCAGCAGCTTGGCCGGACCGCACACTGAAGCTTTCTTT
few	TRBV7-2	TRBJ2-3	-	CASSIRIGEGGHTQYF	TGTGCCAGCAGCATAAGGATCGGCGAAGGGGGGCATACGCAGTATTTT
few	TRBV5-1	TRBJ2-1	TRBD1	CASSALRDRGSNEQFF	TGCGCCAGCAGCGCCTTGCGTGACAGGGGAAGTAATGAGCAGTTCTTC
-	TRBV30	TRBJ1-1	-	CAWSRTKITPWETEAFF	TGTGCCTGGAGTCGCACGAAAATTACACCCTGGGAGACTGAAGCTTTCTTT
-	TRBV18	TRBJ2-5	-	CASSPQPGRRGTQYF	TGTGCCAGCTCACCTCAACCAGGGAGAAGGGGGACCCAGTACTTC
few	TRBV12-3/TRBV12-4	TRBJ2-1	TRBD2	CASNSAGESIHNEQFF	TGTGCCAGCAACTCGGCGGGAGAGTCTATCCACAATGAGCAGTTCTTC
-	TRBV27	TRBJ1-1	-	CASSSGWRSNTEAFF	TGTGCCAGCAGTTCAGGTTGGCGGAGCAACACTGAAGCTTTCTTT
many	TRBV28	TRBJ2-7	-	CASRPDPPGYEQYF	TGTGCCAGCCGGCCGGACCCTCCAGGCTACGAGCAGTACTTC
-	TRBV24-1	TRBJ2-1	TRBD2	CATSDNTGTSAYNEQFF	TGTGCCACCAGTGACAACACCGGGACTAGCGCCTACAATGAGCAGTTCTTC
-	TRBV6-6	TRBJ2-3	-	CASSFPAGSTDTQYF	TGTGCCAGCAGTTTTCCAGCGGGTAGCACAGATACGCAGTATTTT
few	TRBV28	TRBJ1-1	TRBD1	CATELGGAGGTEAFF	TGTGCCACCGAGTTGGGGGGCGCAGGGGGTACTGAAGCTTTCTTT
few	TRBV29-1	TRBJ1-5	TRBD1	CSVQDRGRQPQHF	TGCAGCGTTCAGGACAGGGGGCGACAGCCCCAGCATTTT
few	TRBV5-1	TRBJ2-1	TRBD1	CASSLNPLPGQIHNEQFF	TGCGCCAGCAGCTTAAATCCGCTTCCGGGACAGATTCACAATGAGCAGTTCTTC
-	TRBV5-8	TRBJ2-2	-	CASSLQFTTGELFF	TGTGCCAGCAGTTTACAGTTTACCACCGGGGAGCTGTTTTTT
few	TRBV14	TRBJ1-1	-	CASSQELRNTEAFF	TGTGCCAGCAGCCAAGAGTTGCGGAACACTGAAGCTTTCTTT